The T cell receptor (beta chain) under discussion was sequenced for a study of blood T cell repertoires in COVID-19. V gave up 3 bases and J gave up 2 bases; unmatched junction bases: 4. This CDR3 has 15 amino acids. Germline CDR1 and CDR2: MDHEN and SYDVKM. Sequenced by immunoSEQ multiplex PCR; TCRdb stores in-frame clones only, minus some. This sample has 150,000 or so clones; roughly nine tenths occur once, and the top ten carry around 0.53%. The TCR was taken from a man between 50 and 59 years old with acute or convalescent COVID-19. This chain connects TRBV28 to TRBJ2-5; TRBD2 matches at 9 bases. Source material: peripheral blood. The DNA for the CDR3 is TGTGCCAGCAGTTTTAGCGGGAGAGAACAAGAGACCCAGTACTTC. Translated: CASSFSGREQETQYF.